The next 20 T cell receptor beta chains were all read from a single sample in a study of blood T cell repertoires in COVID-19. The protocol was immunoSEQ multiplex PCR, while the TCRdb copy is restricted to in-frame clones and leaves out a portion. The table includes 150,000 to 200,000 clones, 87% detected once. Sequencing used peripheral blood. Source of these receptors: a man in his forties or fifties with active or convalescent COVID-19.

The chain links TRBV7-2 to TRBJ1-2, with D possibly TRBD1 on 5 matching bases. The CDR3 runs 15 residues. Trimming took 5 bases from V and 4 from J, leaving 17 bases between them. Per the germline V gene, CDR1 is SGHTA and CDR2 is FQGNSA. As DNA, the CDR3 is TGTGCCAGCAGCCTCGGGGGGAAAGATGGCTATGGCTACACCTTC. Translating gives CASSLGGKDGYGYTF.

The chain has TRBV7-2 and TRBJ2-7, with TRBD2 identical over 12 bases. V gave up 5 bases and J gave up 2 bases; unmatched junction bases: 16. From germline, CDR1 is SGHTA and CDR2 FQGNSA. The CDR3 runs to 19 residues. For the CDR3, the DNA is TGTGCCAGCAGCGTCAAGGGGAGACTAGCGGGGGAGCGGCCCTACGAGCAGTACTTC. Protein: CASSVKGRLAGERPYEQYF.

The chain carries TRBV6-2 or TRBV6-3 and TRBJ1-2; 7 bases are shared with TRBD1. There are 12 residues in the CDR3. Unmatched junction bases numbered 6, after V lost 6 bases and J lost 8 bases. Germline CDR1 and CDR2: MNHEY and SVGEGT. The CDR3, as DNA: TGTGCCAGCAGCGACAGGGCCGGGGGCTACACCTTC. The encoded protein is CASSDRAGGYTF.

V gene TRBV19 combines with J gene TRBJ2-2; 16 nucleotides align to TRBD2. In germline, CDR1 is LNHDA, CDR2 SQIVND (reference sequence). The length of the CDR3 is 16 residues. Trimming cost V 11 bases and J 4 bases; bases outside gene matches: 7. The CDR3 loop reads CARGTSGGAGTGELFF. CDR3 sequence (DNA): TGTGCCCGCGGGACTAGCGGGGGGGCGGGCACCGGGGAGCTGTTTTTT.

J is TRBJ2-2 and V is TRBV11-3, with 10 bases that match TRBD2. Germline loops: CDR1 SGHNT, CDR2 YENEEA. V trimming: 8 bases; J trimming: 1 base; junction bases outside the gene matches: 13. There are 18 residues in the CDR3. CDR3 DNA: TGTGCCAGCTCGGCGACCGCACTAGCGGGAATGAACACCGGGGAGCTGTTTTTT. Protein product: CASSATALAGMNTGELFF.

This sequence joins TRBV12-3 or TRBV12-4 and TRBJ2-1; D gene ambiguous. Trimming took off 6 bases at V and 8 bases at J, with 14 bases between the two ends. The CDR3 length is 13 residues. CDR3 sequence (DNA): TGTGCCAGCAGGTCGTCTGAGGTCTATGAGCAGTTCTTC. Its translation: CASRSSEVYEQFF.

This clone was counted only a few times. The chain has TRBV6-5 and TRBJ1-2; D ambiguous. The CDR3 is made up of 13 amino acids. V was pared by 2 bases and J by 1 base, with 5 bases between. Germline CDR1 MNHEY, CDR2 SVGAGI. CDR3 region: CASSYANNYGYTF. CDR3 in DNA: TGTGCCAGCAGTTACGCTAATAACTATGGCTACACCTTC.

The rearrangement joins TRBV4-1 to TRBJ2-2, with 9 bases lining up with TRBD1. Germline values: CDR1 MGHRA, CDR2 YSYEKL. The J segment lost 4 bases and the V segment lost 3 bases, leaving 6 bases of the junction unmatched. This CDR3 contains 16 residues. The CDR3 nucleotides are TGCGCCAGCAGCCATGGTTACAGGGGGCGCACCGGGGAGCTGTTTTTT. Amino acid sequence: CASSHGYRGRTGELFF.

About this clone itself: The sample has other DNA sequences that encode this CDR3 too. The chain carries TRBV19 and TRBJ1-5; maybe TRBD1 (6 bases). The CDR3 loop spans 14 amino acids. The germline V gene has CDR1 LNHDA and CDR2 SQIVND (reference sequence). V lost 1 base to trimming and J lost 6 bases, with 10 bases between them. CDR3 nucleotide sequence: TGTGCCAGTAGTATAGGGGGGCTAGGTCAGCCCCAGCATTTT. This gives the protein CASSIGGLGQPQHF.

This chain connects TRBV24-1 to TRBJ1-1; D perhaps matches TRBD1 (5 bases). V was clipped by 1 base and J by 10 bases, with 9 bases between them. CDR3 length: 12 amino acids. Looked up from germline, CDR1 is KGHDR and CDR2 is SFDVKD. Written as DNA, the CDR3 is TGTGCCACCAGTGATTTTGCGGGGCGAGCTTTCTTT. The encoded protein is CATSDFAGRAFF.

This chain uses TRBV30 with TRBJ1-6; the D gene is possibly TRBD1 (5 bases). CDR1 is GTSNPN, CDR2 SVGIG, per germline (reference sequence). The length of the CDR3 is 13 residues. V was shortened by 6 bases and J by 4 bases, with 10 bases between the two germline ends. This CDR3 reads CACFGGYNSPLHF. CDR3 nucleotide sequence: TGTGCCTGCTTCGGGGGTTATAATTCACCCCTCCACTTT.

This sequence joins TRBV24-1 and TRBJ1-2, with D perhaps TRBD1 (5 bases). The V gene lost 3 bases and the J gene lost 6 bases, with 13 bases spanning the gap. The CDR3 runs 14 residues. Germline V CDR1 and CDR2: KGHDR, SFDVKD. The DNA for the CDR3 is TGTGCCACCAGTGATATCGGGGGTTTGAATGGCTACACCTTC. It encodes CATSDIGGLNGYTF.

A few counts support this clone. V is TRBV7-2 and J is TRBJ1-5, with D maybe TRBD1 (6 bases). CDR1 and CDR2 (germline): SGHTA, FQGNSA. The CDR3 covers 15 residues. V was trimmed by 5 bases and J by 2 bases, leaving 13 bases between them. CDR3 loop: CASSIGTWGNQPQHF. The CDR3 DNA reads as TGTGCCAGCAGCATCGGGACATGGGGCAATCAGCCCCAGCATTTT.

V is TRBV5-5 and J is TRBJ2-7; tentative D call: TRBD1 (5 bases). Trimming cost V 6 bases and J 2 bases, with 18 bases left between them. The germline gives CDR1 SGHKS, CDR2 YYEKEE (reference sequence). The CDR3 is 15 residues long. CDR3 bases: TGTGCCAGCACACCATCCGCGACAGAACCCTACGAGCAGTACTTC. This encodes CASTPSATEPYEQYF.

The chain links TRBV5-1 to TRBJ2-5; 8 bases are shared with TRBD1. Trimming took 4 bases from V and 1 from J; bases not matched to a gene: 6. Per the germline V gene, CDR1 is SGHRS and CDR2 is YFSETQ. The CDR3 contains 15 residues. CDR3 in DNA: TGCGCCAGCAGCGTATACAGGGGGAGCCAAGAGACCCAGTACTTC. Translated, it gives CASSVYRGSQETQYF.

The chain links TRBV13 to TRBJ2-2, with TRBD1 matching over 8 bases. CDR1 is PRHDT and CDR2 is FYEKMQ in the germline V gene (reference sequence). The V segment lost 4 bases and the J segment 4 bases; nucleotides outside the gene matches: 2. There are 14 residues in the CDR3. CDR3 nucleotides: TGTGCCAGCAGCTCCGACAGGGGCACCGGGGAGCTGTTTTTT. Its protein is CASSSDRGTGELFF.

The V gene is TRBV4-2, the J gene TRBJ1-2; the match to TRBD1 covers 11 bases. The CDR3 covers 13 residues. J was trimmed by 6 bases and V by 4 bases; bases with no gene match: 1. The V gene's germline CDR1 is LGHNA and CDR2 YNFKEQ. The CDR3 DNA is TGTGCCAGCAGCCTGGGACAGGGGGATGGCTACACCTTC. Translated, it gives CASSLGQGDGYTF.

The chain uses TRBV5-1 and TRBJ2-2, with a tentative D call TRBD1 (5 bases). This CDR3 comprises 13 residues. The V gene lost 6 bases and the J gene lost 4 bases, with 10 bases spanning the gap. CDR1 and CDR2 (germline): SGHRS, YFSETQ. The CDR3 DNA reads TGCGCCAGCACCACGACAGCCACCGGGGAGCTGTTTTTT. Translated: CASTTTATGELFF.

Only one count was recorded for this clone. The gene calls are TRBV4-1 and TRBJ1-5; perhaps TRBD1 as D (6 bases). Germline CDR1 and CDR2: MGHRA and YSYEKL. The CDR3 is 15 amino acids. Trimming left V 1 base short and J 8 bases short, with 15 bases between. CDR3 in amino acids: CASSQGSQGRKPQHF. For the CDR3, the DNA is TGCGCCAGCAGCCAAGGCAGTCAGGGGCGTAAGCCCCAGCATTTT.

The J gene is TRBJ1-5, the V gene TRBV4-1; maybe TRBD1 (5 bases). Germline V gene data show CDR1 as MGHRA and CDR2 as YSYEKL. CDR3 length equals 15 residues. V was trimmed by 2 bases and J by 0 bases, leaving 8 bases between them. CDR3 sequence (DNA): TGCGCCAGCAGCCAAACGACAGTTAGCAATCAGCCCCAGCATTTT. This sequence encodes CASSQTTVSNQPQHF.